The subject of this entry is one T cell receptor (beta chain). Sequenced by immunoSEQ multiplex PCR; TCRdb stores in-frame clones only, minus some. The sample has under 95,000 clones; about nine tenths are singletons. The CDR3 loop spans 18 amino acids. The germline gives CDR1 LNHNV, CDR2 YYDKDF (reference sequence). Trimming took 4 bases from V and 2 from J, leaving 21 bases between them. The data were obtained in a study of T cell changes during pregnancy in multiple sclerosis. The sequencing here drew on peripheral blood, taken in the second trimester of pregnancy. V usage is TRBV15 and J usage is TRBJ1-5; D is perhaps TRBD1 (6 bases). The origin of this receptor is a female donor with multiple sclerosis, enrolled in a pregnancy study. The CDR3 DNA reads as TGTGCCACCAGCACATTCTTAGGACAGACTCGGGGCAATCAGCCCCAGCATTTT. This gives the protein CATSTFLGQTRGNQPQHF.